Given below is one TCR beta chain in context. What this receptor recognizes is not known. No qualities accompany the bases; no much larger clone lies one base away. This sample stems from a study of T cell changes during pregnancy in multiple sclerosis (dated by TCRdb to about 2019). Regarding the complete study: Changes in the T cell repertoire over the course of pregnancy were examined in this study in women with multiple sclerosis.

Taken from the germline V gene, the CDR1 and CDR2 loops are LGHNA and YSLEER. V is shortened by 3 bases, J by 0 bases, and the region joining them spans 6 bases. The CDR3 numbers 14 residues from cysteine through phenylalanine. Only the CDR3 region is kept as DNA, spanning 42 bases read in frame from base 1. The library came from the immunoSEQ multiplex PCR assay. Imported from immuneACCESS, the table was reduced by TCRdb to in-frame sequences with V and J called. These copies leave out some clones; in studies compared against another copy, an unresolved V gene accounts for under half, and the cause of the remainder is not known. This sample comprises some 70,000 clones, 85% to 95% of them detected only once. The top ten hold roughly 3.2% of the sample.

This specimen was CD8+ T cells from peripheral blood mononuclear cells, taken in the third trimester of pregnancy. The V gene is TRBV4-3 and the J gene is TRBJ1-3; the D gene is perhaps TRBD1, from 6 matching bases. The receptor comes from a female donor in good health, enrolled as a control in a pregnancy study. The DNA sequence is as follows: TGCGCCAGCAGCCAGGACAGCTCTGGAAACACCATATATTTT. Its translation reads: CASSQDSSGNTIYF.